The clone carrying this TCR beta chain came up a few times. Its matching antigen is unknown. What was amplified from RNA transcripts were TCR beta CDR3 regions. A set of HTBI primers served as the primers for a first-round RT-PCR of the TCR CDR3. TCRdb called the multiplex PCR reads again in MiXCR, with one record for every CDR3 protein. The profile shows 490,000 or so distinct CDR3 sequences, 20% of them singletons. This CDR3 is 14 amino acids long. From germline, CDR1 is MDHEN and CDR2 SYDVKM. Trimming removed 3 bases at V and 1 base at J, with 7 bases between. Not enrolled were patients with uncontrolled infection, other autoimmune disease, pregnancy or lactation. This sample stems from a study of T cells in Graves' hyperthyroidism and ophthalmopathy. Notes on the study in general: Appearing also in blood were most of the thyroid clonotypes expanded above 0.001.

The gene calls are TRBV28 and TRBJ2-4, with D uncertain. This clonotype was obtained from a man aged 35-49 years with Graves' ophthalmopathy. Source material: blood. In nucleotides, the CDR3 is TGTGCCAGCAGTTTTGTCAGGGCCAAAAACATTCAGTACTTC. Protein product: CASSFVRAKNIQYF. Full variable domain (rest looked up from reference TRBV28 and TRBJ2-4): DVKVTQSSRYLVKRTGEKVFLECVQDMDHENMFWYRQDPGLGLRLIYFSYDVKMKEKGDIPEGYSVSREKKERFSLILESASTNQTSMYLCASSFVRAKNIQYFGAGTRLSVL.